This T cell receptor (beta chain) stems from a study of monozygotic twins with inflammatory bowel disease (dated by TCRdb to about 2019). For the study in its entirety: In total, 30 or so monozygotic twin pairs made up the full study: 19 Danish pairs, all IBD-discordant, plus nine German pairs, of which four were IBD-concordant and five were IBD-discordant. Disease-associated traits were sought mainly through comparisons between IBD patients and their genetically identical healthy co-twins within discordant pairs. Each individual had, on average, about 151 000 unique TCRalpha sequences and 181 000 unique TCRbeta sequences available for analysis. Overall study results and their limits: Different T cell subtypes could not be distinguished in the analysis. A decrease in TCRbeta repertoire diversity, as measured by inverse Simpson index, was observed in IBD patients compared with their healthy co-twins. Compared with healthy twins, IBD patients shared fewer clonotypes with other individuals, and the difference was most pronounced in patients with signs of disease activity. The results gave no support for a single strong signal or clonotype linked to IBD. Differing immunosuppressive treatments among patients may have added background noise and inter-individual variability to the repertoires. No difference in repertoire similarity was observed between concordant and discordant twins, possibly owing to limited statistical power.

Library preparation used 5' RACE. Preparation of each TCR library used approximately 3,700 ng of total RNA. For each sample, cDNA was synthesized in eight separate reactions using SMARTScribe reverse transcriptase. Unique molecular identifiers containing a 6-nucleotide sample barcode were introduced through template switching during cDNA synthesis. TCRalpha and TCRbeta cDNA was amplified in two nested PCRs of about 17 and 10 cycles, and bead purification was carried out after each PCR. Before amplification, the cDNA was treated with uracil DNA-glycosylase and purified using the QIAquick PCR purification kit. In the second PCR, Illumina TruSeq-compatible adapters and sample-specific barcodes were added. Library quality and concentration were assessed using TapeStation and Qubit, and about 5.2 ng of each library was pooled. Sequencing of the pooled libraries was done on an Illumina HiSeq2500 single-index Rapid Run using custom sequencing primers and 2 x 100 bp reads. As for the authors' bioinformatics: MiGEC version 1.2.6 was used for UMI-based consensus assembly, which corrected PCR and sequencing errors. V(D)J alignment, clonotype assembly and CDR3 extraction were performed with MiXCR version 2.1.1. Normalisation of gene usage, clonotype sharing and MAIT/NKT TCR abundance was achieved by analysing the top 1000, 10 000 and 20 000 clonotypes per sample. After downsampling to 27 000 UMIs, diversity was calculated as the inverse Simpson index using the vegan R package. Statistical testing used paired Mann-Whitney U tests on the discordant twin pairs and applied Benjamini-Hochberg correction for multiple testing. TCRdb reprocessed the reads, and each CDR3 protein sequence is entered once, without DNA. These V and J calls derive from TCRdb rather than the authors' analysis. The sample has under 150,000 distinct CDR3 sequences on record. In total, the top ten clones hold less than 2.5% of the sample.

In the case of this clonotype: Its cognate antigen has yet to be identified.

Sequences SGDLS (CDR1) and YYNGEE (CDR2) are obtained from the germline V gene. Counted from cysteine to phenylalanine, this CDR3 has 14 amino acids. No DNA sequence was recorded. A roughly 2.4 ml peripheral blood sample was drawn into PAXgene tubes per donor and stored at -80°C. Without any T cell sorting, total RNA was extracted from whole blood using the PAXgene blood miRNA kit on an automated QIAcube. Peripheral blood from monozygotic twin pairs concordant or discordant for inflammatory bowel disease was subjected to deep TCRalpha and TCRbeta repertoire profiling with unique molecular barcoding. Smoking habits were recorded for all twin pairs, with individuals classified as current, former or never smokers.

This TCR was recovered from a human donor with ulcerative colitis or Crohn's disease, or a healthy co-twin of an affected twin (not recorded which). The sequenced sample was blood. The chain couples TRBV9 to TRBJ2-2. For the CDR3, the sequence is CASSVELEYGELFF.